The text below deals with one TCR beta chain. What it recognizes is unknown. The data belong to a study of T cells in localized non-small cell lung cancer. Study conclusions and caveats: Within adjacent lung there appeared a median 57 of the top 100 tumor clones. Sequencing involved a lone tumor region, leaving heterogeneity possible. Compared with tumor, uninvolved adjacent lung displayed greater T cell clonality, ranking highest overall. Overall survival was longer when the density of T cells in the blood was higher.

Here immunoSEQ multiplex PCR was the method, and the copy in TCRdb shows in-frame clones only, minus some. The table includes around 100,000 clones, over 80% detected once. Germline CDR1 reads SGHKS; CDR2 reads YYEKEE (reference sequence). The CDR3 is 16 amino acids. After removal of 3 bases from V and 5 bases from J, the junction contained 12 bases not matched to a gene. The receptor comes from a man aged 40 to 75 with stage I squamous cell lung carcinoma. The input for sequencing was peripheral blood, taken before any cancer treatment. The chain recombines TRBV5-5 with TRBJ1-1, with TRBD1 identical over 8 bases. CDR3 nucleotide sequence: TGTGCCAGCAGCTGGGGTCCGACAGGGGATGGTACTGAAGCTTTCTTT. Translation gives CASSWGPTGDGTEAFF.